This T cell receptor beta chain is drawn from a study of blood T cell repertoires in COVID-19. The wider study: Some COVID-19 samples were acute and others convalescent; all came from the United States, Italy and Spain.

This clone appeared once. The CDR3 spans 15 residues. Germline V gene lookup returns CDR1 MNHEY and CDR2 SMNVEV (reference sequence). V lost 5 bases, J lost 4 bases, and 7 bases stayed unmatched. Generated by immunoSEQ multiplex PCR, the TCRdb table keeps only in-frame clones and is missing some. The repertoire holds approximately 240,000 clones, with 65% to 90% as singletons. Material: peripheral blood. The rearrangement joins TRBV27 to TRBJ2-2; 7 bases agree with TRBD2. The TCR comes from a woman older than 75 with active or convalescent COVID-19. The chain's CDR3 is CASSPGLVPTGELFF. CDR3 bases: TGTGCCAGCAGTCCCGGACTAGTCCCCACCGGGGAGCTGTTTTTT.